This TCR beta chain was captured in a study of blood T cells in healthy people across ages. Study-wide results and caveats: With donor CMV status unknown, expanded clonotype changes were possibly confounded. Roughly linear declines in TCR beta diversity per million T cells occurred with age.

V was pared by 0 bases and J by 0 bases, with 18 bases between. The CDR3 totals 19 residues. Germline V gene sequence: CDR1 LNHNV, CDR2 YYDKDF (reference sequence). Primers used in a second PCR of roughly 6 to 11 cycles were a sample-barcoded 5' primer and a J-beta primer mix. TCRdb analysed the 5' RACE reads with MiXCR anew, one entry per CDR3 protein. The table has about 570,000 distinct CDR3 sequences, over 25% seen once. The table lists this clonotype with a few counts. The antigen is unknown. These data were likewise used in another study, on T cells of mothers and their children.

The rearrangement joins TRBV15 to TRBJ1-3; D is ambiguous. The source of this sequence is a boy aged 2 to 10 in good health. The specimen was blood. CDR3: CATSRDQGYGGGSGNTIYF. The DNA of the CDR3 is TGTGCCACCAGCAGAGACCAAGGGTATGGCGGAGGCTCTGGAAACACCATATATTTT.